This T cell receptor beta chain was recovered during a study of T cell repertoires in cytomegalovirus infection. The overall study: TCR beta signatures that were public indicated CMV infection and matching HLA type.

This clonotype was picked up many times. What it recognizes is unknown. General study results and limits: HLA-C-restricted, CMV-specific TCR beta clonotypes were dominant ex vivo. Identification of carriers of CMV plus the relevant HLA was achieved through cumulative public TCR beta family frequency.

Each CDR3 protein is one row after TCRdb ran MiXCR on the reads. The data hold roughly 7,900 distinct CDR3 sequences, with 45% to 60% observed a single time. V lost 5 bases, J lost 4 bases, and 6 bases stayed unmatched. The CDR3 covers 14 residues. The receptor's source is a human donor in good health (CMV status not recorded). Some clones in this sample may be carry-over from other donors' samples. V and J are TRBV12-3 or TRBV12-4 and TRBJ2-7, with TRBD2 matching over 9 bases. The sequencing input was PBMCs, sequenced either directly or after in vitro stimulation (not recorded which). The CDR3 nucleotides read TGTGCCAGCAGTCCTACAGCGGGGGGTTACGAGCAGTACTTC. Amino acid sequence: CASSPTAGGYEQYF.